The 14 T cell receptor beta chains below come from one sample, sequenced in a study of shared clonotypes between healthy human individuals. Profiled with immunoSEQ multiplex PCR; TCRdb holds only in-frame clones, not every one. The data show 470,000 or so clones, with over 75% seen just once and 9.5% to 15% held by the top ten. Specimen: PBMCs. The receptors derive from a woman aged 40-49 years in good health. Some clones in this sample may be carry-over from other donors' samples.

V and J are TRBV4-2 and TRBJ2-3; 13 nucleotides match TRBD2. Germline lookup yields CDR1 LGHNA and CDR2 YNFKEQ. The length of the CDR3 is 16 residues. With V trimmed by 0 bases and J by 6 bases, 3 bases remained unmatched. The CDR3, as DNA: TGTGCCAGCAGCCAAGAACTAGCGGGAGGGCCCGATACGCAGTATTTT. Its protein is CASSQELAGGPDTQYF.

To note about this clone: This may arise from a read error, as a much more abundant clone is one base away. The chain uses TRBV19 and TRBJ1-1, with D uncertain. The V end lost 5 bases, the J end lost 7 bases, and 17 bases lay between the germline ends. Germline CDR1 and CDR2: LNHDA and SQIVND (reference sequence). This CDR3 comprises 14 residues. The CDR3: CASSFFSHIGEAFF. The CDR3 DNA reads as TGTGCCAGTAGTTTCTTTTCCCATATAGGTGAAGCTTTCTTT.

The rearrangement joins TRBV7-2 to TRBJ1-5, with 8 bases that match TRBD1. CDR1 is SGHTA, CDR2 FQGNSA, per germline. V lost 5 bases, J lost 0 bases, and 3 bases stayed unmatched. The CDR3 runs 15 residues. The CDR3 DNA follows: TGTGCCAGCAGCCGCACAGGGGGTAGCAATCAGCCCCAGCATTTT. It encodes CASSRTGGSNQPQHF.

The chain links TRBV7-6 to TRBJ2-7; TRBD2 matches 7 bases. CDR3 length: 17 amino acids. Trimming took 0 bases from V and 2 from J; bases not matched to a gene: 10. Per germline, CDR1 SGHVS and CDR2 FNYEAQ. The CDR3 spells CASSLASAGASAYEQYF. The DNA of the CDR3 is TGTGCCAGCAGCTTAGCGTCTGCGGGAGCCTCAGCCTACGAGCAGTACTTC.

This chain links TRBV30 with TRBJ2-7; D unclear. CDR3 length: 13 amino acids. CDR1 and CDR2 from the germline V gene are GTSNPN and SVGIG (reference sequence). Trimming cost V 1 base and J 5 bases, with 12 bases left between them. The CDR3 is CAWSGRLKDEQYF. The CDR3 nucleotides are TGTGCCTGGAGTGGTCGGCTTAAGGACGAGCAGTACTTC. The variable domain in full, completed from reference TRBV30 and TRBJ2-7, reads SQTIHQWPATLVQPVGSPLSLECTVEGTSNPNLYWYRQAAGRGLQLLFYSVGIGQISSEVPQNLSASRPQDRQFILSSKKLLLSDSGFYLCAWSGRLKDEQYFGPGTRLTVT.

The chain is built from TRBV28 and TRBJ1-5; D gene unclear. The CDR3 consists of 13 residues. Germline-derived CDR1 and CDR2 are MDHEN and SYDVKM. V lost 4 bases and J 7 bases, leaving 11 bases between the germline ends. The CDR3, as DNA: TGTGCCAGCAGTTACGGGGTGCAACAGCCCCAGCATTTT. Encoded protein: CASSYGVQQPQHF.

Of note for this clone: Being one base from a much bigger clone, this may be a read error. The chain is built from TRBV4-3 and TRBJ2-3; perhaps TRBD2 as D (6 bases). The germline V gene encodes CDR1 LGHNA and CDR2 YSLEER. The CDR3 has 16 amino acids. The CDR3 DNA reads as TGCGCCAGCAGCAAAGATCAACTAGGCGGGACTGATACGCAGTATTTT. It translates to CASSKDQLGGTDTQYF.

The chain has TRBV5-1 and TRBJ1-3; tentatively, D is TRBD1 (5 bases). This CDR3 is 15 amino acids long. Trimming shortened V by 0 bases and J by 10 bases, and 17 bases separated the two germline ends. Germline loops: CDR1 SGHRS, CDR2 YFSETQ. Here the CDR3 reads CASSLEGAGSGTIYF. The CDR3 region has the DNA TGCGCCAGCAGCTTGGAAGGGGCAGGCTCAGGGACCATATATTTT.

V gene TRBV28 combines with J gene TRBJ2-2; D remains unclear. V was shortened by 6 bases and J by 1 base, with 6 bases between the two germline ends. This CDR3 is built from 13 residues. CDR1 and CDR2 from the germline V gene are MDHEN and SYDVKM. The CDR3 here is CASRVENTGELFF. The CDR3 region has the DNA TGTGCCAGCAGGGTGGAGAACACCGGGGAGCTGTTTTTT. Combining the CDR3 with reference TRBV28 and TRBJ2-2 gives the whole variable domain DVKVTQSSRYLVKRTGEKVFLECVQDMDHENMFWYRQDPGLGLRLIYFSYDVKMKEKGDIPEGYSVSREKKERFSLILESASTNQTSMYLCASRVENTGELFFGEGSRLTVL.

CDR3 amino acids: CASSGPTSAREQFF. The CDR3 region has the DNA TGTGCCAGTAGTGGCCCTACTAGCGCTCGTGAGCAGTTCTTC. The chain combines TRBV19 with TRBJ2-1; 7 bases are a match to TRBD2. V dropped 5 bases and J dropped 9; count of bases not matched to a gene: 10. Germline CDR1 is LNHDA and CDR2 is SQIVND (reference sequence). The CDR3 is made up of 14 amino acids.

The chain links TRBV5-1 to TRBJ1-5; D is unresolved. The germline V gene has CDR1 SGHRS and CDR2 YFSETQ. This CDR3 is built from 13 residues. V was pared by 0 bases and J by 5 bases, with 6 bases between. The CDR3 nucleotides are TGCGCCAGCAGCTTGGCGGCCGATCAGCCCCAGCATTTT. Protein sequence: CASSLAADQPQHF. Drawing the rest from reference TRBV5-1 and TRBJ1-5, the complete variable domain is KAGVTQTPRYLIKTRGQQVTLSCSPISGHRSVSWYQQTPGQGLQFLFEYFSETQRNKGNFPGRFSGRQFSNSRSEMNVSTLELGDSALYLCASSLAADQPQHFGDGTRLSIL.

This clone came up a few times. This rearrangement joins TRBV5-3 to TRBJ2-2; D is undetermined. TRBV5-3 is designated an ORF whose function remains uncertain. The CDR3 extends over 15 amino acids. Trimming shortened V by 7 bases and J by 6 bases, and 19 bases separated the two germline ends. CDR3 amino acids: CARLRPPVRAGELFF. The CDR3 bases are TGTGCCAGACTTCGTCCTCCGGTTCGCGCCGGGGAGCTGTTTTTT.

Here the CDR3 reads CASSPASYEQYF. The CDR3 DNA is TGTGCCAGCAGCCCGGCTTCCTACGAGCAGTACTTC. V and J are TRBV7-2 and TRBJ2-7; the D is unclear. The CDR3 loop spans 12 amino acids. Germline V gives CDR1 SGHTA, CDR2 FQGNSA. The ends were cut back, 5 bases at V and 1 base at J, with 6 bases in the middle.

The J gene is TRBJ2-5, the V gene TRBV6-4, with D unresolved. The CDR3 contains 12 residues. The germline V gene has CDR1 MRHNA and CDR2 SNTAGT. V lost 7 bases, J lost 3 bases, and 9 bases lay in between. CDR3 nucleotide sequence: TGTGCCAGCATCTCGGCAGAAGAGACCCAGTACTTC. It translates to CASISAEETQYF.